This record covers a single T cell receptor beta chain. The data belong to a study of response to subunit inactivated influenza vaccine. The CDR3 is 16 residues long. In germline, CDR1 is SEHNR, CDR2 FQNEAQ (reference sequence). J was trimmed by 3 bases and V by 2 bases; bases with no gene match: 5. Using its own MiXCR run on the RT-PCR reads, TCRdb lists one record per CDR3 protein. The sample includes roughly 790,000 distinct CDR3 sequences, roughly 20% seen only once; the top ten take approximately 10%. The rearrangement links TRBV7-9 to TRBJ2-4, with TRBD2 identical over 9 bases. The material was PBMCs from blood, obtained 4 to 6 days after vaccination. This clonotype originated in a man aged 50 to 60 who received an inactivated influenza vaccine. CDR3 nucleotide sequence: TGTGCCAGCAGCTTAAGAGCGGGAGGTGGCAAAAACATTCAGTACTTC. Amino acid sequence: CASSLRAGGGKNIQYF.